A single sample is the source of the 2 T cell receptor beta chains below, sequenced in a study of tumor-infiltrating lymphocytes in localized non-small cell lung cancer. Data came from immunoSEQ multiplex PCR; TCRdb stores just in-frame clones and leaves some out. This sample yields about 21,000 clones, of which 80% are seen a single time; around 3.3% belongs to the top ten. The sequenced sample was lung tumor tissue. The receptors were sampled from a human donor with non-small cell lung cancer.

The table lists this clone with a count of one. J is TRBJ2-1 and V is TRBV7-2; TRBD2 matches at 8 bases. The CDR3 loop spans 14 amino acids. With V trimmed by 4 bases and J by 9 bases, 8 bases remained unmatched. The germline gives CDR1 SGHTA, CDR2 FQGNSA. The CDR3 loop is CASSYRAGESEQFF. The CDR3 region has the DNA TGTGCCAGCAGCTACCGAGCGGGAGAGTCTGAGCAGTTCTTC.

The V call is TRBV6-5, the J call TRBJ1-4; D ambiguous. The CDR3 covers 13 residues. Looked up from germline, CDR1 is MNHEY and CDR2 is SVGAGI. The V end lost 8 bases, the J end lost 6 bases, and 13 bases lay between the germline ends. The DNA of the CDR3 is TGTGCCAGCTCGCCAGGATTTTATGAAAAACTGTTTTTT. As protein: CASSPGFYEKLFF.